The clone carrying this TCR beta chain came up a few times. The antigen remains unidentified. This entry belongs to a study of T-cell reconstitution after alpha-beta-depleted transplantation in children. Looked up from germline, CDR1 is SGHNT and CDR2 is YYREEE (reference sequence). The CDR3 has 17 residues. The V gene end was trimmed by 7 bases and the J gene end by 4 bases; junction bases not matched to a gene: 13. Study conclusions and caveats: The study traced high day-60 TCRbeta diversity in some patients to surviving recipient T cells and thymic progenitors. T-cell counts and diversity at one year post-transplant came mainly from newly produced T cells.

Preparation of the TCRbeta library used unique molecular identifiers. TCRdb processed the PCR reads anew with MiXCR; each CDR3 protein has one entry. The sample includes 900,000 or so distinct CDR3 sequences, about 16% seen only once; the top ten take about 4.6%. The TCR was taken from a male patient younger than 18 who had a stem cell transplant for acute lymphoblastic leukemia, so the T cells may come from the graft donor. The chain links TRBV5-4 to TRBJ2-3; 12 nucleotides match TRBD2. The source material was PBMCs, mostly from graft donor cells, sampled 360 days after TCRalphabeta/CD19-depleted stem cell transplant. The CDR3 DNA reads TGTGCCAGCCGACACCTCACTAGCGGGAGGTCCGCAGATACGCAGTATTTT. This codes for CASRHLTSGRSADTQYF.